This T cell receptor (beta chain) derives from a study of metastatic and nonmetastatic thyroid tumors. No patient received treatment before thyroid surgery. TCRdb reanalyzed the PCR reads via MiXCR. The repertoire holds roughly 81,000 clones, around 7.8% seen once, with 8.8% in the top ten. This clone occurred many times. Trimming removed 2 bases from V and 4 bases from J, with 11 bases in between. CDR1 and CDR2 (germline): SNHLY, FYNNEI. CDR3 length: 14 amino acids. V gene TRBV2 combines with J gene TRBJ1-1; the D gene is possibly TRBD1 (5 bases). The receptor was isolated from a female donor with papillary thyroid cancer or a benign thyroid nodule (not recorded which). Some clones in this sample may be carry-over from other donors' samples. The sequenced sample was blood. For the CDR3, the DNA is TGTGCCAGCAGTGAAACGGGACGGAGCACTGAAGCTTTCTTT. It is translated as CASSETGRSTEAFF.